Below are 7 T cell receptor beta chains sequenced from a single sample in a study of regulatory T cells in long-lasting Graves disease. Relying on iRepertoire HTBI primers and Arm-PCR of CDR3 regions, the team built TCR beta libraries. A single record per CDR3 protein comes from TCRdb applying MiXCR to the multiplex PCR reads. The sample records around 250,000 distinct CDR3 sequences, about 18% being singletons. Described time point: newly diagnosed GD, antithyroid drugs for less than 3 months. After RNA was extracted from PBMCs, the TCR library was made from it. The sample was also reused in another study, on T cells in Graves' hyperthyroidism and ophthalmopathy.

The source was peripheral blood mononuclear cells (PBMCs), collected at new diagnosis, from a patient treated with antithyroid drugs. These receptors came from a woman in her 30s with Graves disease.

Many counts were recorded for this clonotype. The CDR3 DNA reads as TGCGCCAGCAGCCCCACGGGCGGGGGGAATGAGCAGTTCTTC. Protein sequence: CASSPTGGGNEQFF. The chain uses TRBV4-1 and TRBJ2-1; 8 nucleotides align to TRBD2. The CDR3 runs 14 residues. After removal of 4 bases from V and 7 bases from J, the junction contained 6 bases not matched to a gene. CDR1 and CDR2 from the germline V gene are MGHRA and YSYEKL.

This clonotype was recorded many times. This sequence joins TRBV29-1 and TRBJ1-2; tentatively, D is TRBD1 (6 bases). The CDR3 is 16 residues long. V lost 6 bases and J lost 0, with 20 bases in between. Germline-derived CDR1 and CDR2 are SQVTM and ANQGSEA. The CDR3 coding sequence is TGCAGCGTGATCGGACAGCCAAGAGGAGCTAACTATGGCTACACCTTC. It specifies CSVIGQPRGANYGYTF. The variable domain in full, with the rest retrieved from reference TRBV29-1 and TRBJ1-2, is SAVISQKPSRDICQRGTSLTIQCQVDSQVTMMFWYRQQPGQSLTLIATANQGSEATYESGFVIDKFPISRPNLTFSTLTVSNMSPEDSSIYLCSVIGQPRGANYGYTFGSGTRLTVV.

This clonotype has at least ten counts. This chain links TRBV12-3 or TRBV12-4 with TRBJ2-3; TRBD2 agrees at 8 bases. The CDR3 contains 16 residues. After removal of 3 bases from V and 4 bases from J, the junction contained 9 bases not matched to a gene. CDR3 loop: CASSFGRGGLSDTQYF. The CDR3 nucleotides are TGTGCCAGCAGTTTTGGTCGGGGGGGCCTCTCAGATACGCAGTATTTT.

This clonotype was seen a single time. This sequence joins TRBV2 and TRBJ2-2; D is unresolved. Germline CDR1 is SNHLY and CDR2 is FYNNEI. This CDR3 has 19 amino acids. V lost 10 bases and J lost 4, with 31 bases in between. CDR3 coding DNA: TGTGCCACCGAGATCCCGGTTTCAGCCTTTCGGCGGACCACCGGGGAGCTGTTTTTT. Protein product: CATEIPVSAFRRTTGELFF.

The chain is built from TRBV12-3 or TRBV12-4 and TRBJ2-3; 9 bases fit TRBD1. The length of the CDR3 is 15 residues. The V gene end was trimmed by 3 bases and the J gene end by 3 bases; junction bases not matched to a gene: 4. The CDR3, as DNA: TGTGCCAGCAGTTTCCAACAGGGGGCGACAGATACGCAGTATTTT. It is translated as CASSFQQGATDTQYF.

This clonotype has ten or more counts. The V and J genes are TRBV18 and TRBJ1-1, with D uncertain. Trimming left V 0 bases short and J 1 base short, with 12 bases between. From germline, CDR1 is KGHSH and CDR2 LQKENI. The CDR3 length is 16 residues. The CDR3 nucleotides are TGTGCCAGCTCACCACCGGATGCCCGGGGGAACACTGAAGCTTTCTTT. Translation gives CASSPPDARGNTEAFF.

This clonotype was seen many times. As DNA, the CDR3 is TGTGCCAGCAGCGTAGAACACGGGAACACTGAAGCTTTCTTT. Its translation is CASSVEHGNTEAFF. This chain connects TRBV9 to TRBJ1-1; D not certain. The V end was cut by 0 bases, the J end by 1 base, with 7 bases between. Germline V gene sequence: CDR1 SGDLS, CDR2 YYNGEE. This CDR3 comprises 14 residues.